The source of this T cell receptor beta chain is a study of CXCR3-negative and CXCR3-positive naive CD8 T cells. Study results and caveats: Comparison of naive CXCR3-negative and CXCR3-positive cells revealed similar TRBV-TRBJ usage, while memory cells differed. For memory CD8+ cells diversity was much lower, but both naive subsets had comparably high diversity. Compared with CXCR3-negative naive cells, CXCR3-positive naive cells showed more hydrophobic TRB CDR3s.

On this clonotype itself: Its antigen is not identified.

Germline lookup yields CDR1 DFQATT and CDR2 SNEGSKA (reference sequence). This CDR3 is built from 14 residues. UMI-labeled TRB cDNA libraries were prepared by 5' RACE. One entry per CDR3 protein, without DNA, is what TCRdb gives after re-calling the 5' RACE reads. This repertoire comprises under 75,000 distinct CDR3 sequences; its ten largest clones make up 0.7% to 0.95%. Investigators sorted each CD8+ T cell subset in triplicate, taking around 290,000 cells each time. CD45RO-CCR7+CD27+CD95- defined naive CD8+ T cells. Sequenced: naive CXCR3+ CD8+ T cells from blood. Subset defined: CD45RO-CCR7+CD27+CD95- naive CD8+ T cells expressing CXCR3 (TNR3+). The source is a human donor in good health. Some clones in this sample may be carry-over from other donors' samples. The chain is built from TRBV20-1 and TRBJ2-7; TCRdb calls TRBD1, which cannot be checked without DNA. The CDR3 reads CSARQHPVSYEQYF.